The rows below give T cell receptor beta chains drawn from one sample of a study of T-cell memory formation after mild COVID-19. In TCRdb, the 5' RACE reads were re-called with MiXCR into one record per CDR3 protein. The data show just over 400,000 distinct CDR3 sequences, 20% to 30% seen once. Sequencing was carried out using PBMCs or a T cell subset sorted from them (not recorded which). These receptors were taken from an adult woman who had mild COVID-19 (a few samples of this study predate the infection). Cell type and time point are not known. The CDR3 runs from the conserved cysteine through the conserved F or W. The order of the fields is V gene, clone size, J gene, D gene, CDR3 DNA, CDR3 protein. The D gene is left open where the match is weak. Not every row has a clone size; where given, it reads once, few, many or a size class.

TRBV12-2,-,TRBJ2-5,-,TGTGCAAGTCGCTTAGTCCGGGGGCACCAAGAGACCCAGTACTTC,CASRLVRGHQETQYF
TRBV7-9,-,TRBJ2-3,TRBD2,TGTGCCAGCAGCTTAATAGCGGGGGCGGCAGATACGCAGTATTTT,CASSLIAGAADTQYF
TRBV11-2,few,TRBJ2-2,-,TGTGCCAGCAGCTTAATTTTGGGGACGAACACCGGGGAGCTGTTTTTT,CASSLILGTNTGELFF
TRBV5-1,few,TRBJ2-2,-,TGCGCCAGCAGCTTGGCAGGGTTTGAGGCCGGGGAGCTGTTTTTT,CASSLAGFEAGELFF
TRBV5-1,-,TRBJ2-1,-,TGCGCCAGCAGCTTGGTGGGGACTGGTAACAATGAGCAGTTCTTC,CASSLVGTGNNEQFF
TRBV7-9,few,TRBJ2-7,-,TGTGCCAGCAGCTTAGGGGAACAGACCTACGAGCAGTACTTC,CASSLGEQTYEQYF
TRBV9,-,TRBJ2-1,-,TGTGCCAGCAGCGTAGTAGCGGACTACAATGAGCAGTTCTTC,CASSVVADYNEQFF
TRBV27,-,TRBJ1-5,-,TGTGCCAGCAGGGCCGGGCTCAATCAGCCCCAGCATTTT,CASRAGLNQPQHF
TRBV7-9,few,TRBJ2-3,TRBD2,TGTGCCAGCAGCTTATTGGTGGGACTAGCGTTGACAGATACGCAGTATTTT,CASSLLVGLALTDTQYF
TRBV18,few,TRBJ2-3,-,TGTGCCAGCTCACCAGGGATCACAGATACGCAGTATTTT,CASSPGITDTQYF
TRBV5-6,few,TRBJ2-5,-,TGTGCCAGCAGCGCCGGGTCAGCCGGTGGTTGGACCCAGTACTTC,CASSAGSAGGWTQYF
TRBV7-2,many,TRBJ1-2,-,TGTGCCAGCAGCTTTGTACAGTATGGCTACACCTTC,CASSFVQYGYTF
TRBV27,few,TRBJ2-7,TRBD1,TGTGCCAGCAGTAGACAGGGCCGGAGCTCCTACGAGCAGTACTTC,CASSRQGRSSYEQYF
TRBV28,many,TRBJ1-3,-,TGTGCCAGCAGTTCCCCGGGGTCGGGGGGAAACACCATATATTTT,CASSSPGSGGNTIYF
TRBV6-5,-,TRBJ1-1,TRBD1,TGTGCCAGCAGTTACAAACAGGGGTGGAACACTGAAGCTTTCTTT,CASSYKQGWNTEAFF
TRBV11-3,many,TRBJ2-3,TRBD1,TGTGCCAGCAGCTCCCGGACAGGGATAGATACGCAGTATTTT,CASSSRTGIDTQYF